This TCR beta chain was captured in a study of cytomegalovirus exposure and HLA in healthy donors (TCRdb year 2017). In the study overall: In an earlier analysis of 587 of the donors, 276 Gb of sequence data and 90 million to 120 million unique TCR beta sequences from 150 million to 200 million T cells were reported. An early release that covered roughly 600 HLA-typed donors contained approximately 300 gigabases of sequencing data and roughly 84 million unique TCR sequences. Of the 300 to 400 genotyped donors, approximately 80% fell in the genetic ancestry cluster associated with self-reported Caucasian donors. The study aimed to test whether cataloging public T cell receptors could reveal signatures of past pathogen exposure. Using immunosequencing, the study profiled T cell repertoires from about 620 subjects and related those repertoires to cytomegalovirus serostatus. Besides the first cohort of roughly 640 subjects, a separate validation cohort made up of 95 to 150 different subjects was used. To predict cytomegalovirus infection status, the study combined high-throughput TCR immunosequencing, statistical association of individual TCRs with disease status, and machine learning. A later analysis re-analyzed previously published TCR beta repertoires from 550 to 700 donors and added high-resolution HLA genotyping to study TCR occurrence patterns. Rather than drawing on any new phenotypic data, the later analysis identified candidate immune exposures from TCR beta sequences and the way those sequences occurred across donors. An earlier analysis of approximately 630 of the donors applied high-throughput TCR beta sequencing to assess whether each TCR beta V gene segment acted as functional or pseudogenic. Donor age, sex, ethnicity and CMV serostatus were compiled alongside the repertoire data. Genome-wide SNP genotypes for about three fifths of the roughly 670 donors were used in a later genetic analysis, which treated that subset as a discovery cohort. All discovery cohort repertoires had been generated using a single sequencing platform. Class I and class II HLA loci were covered by the typing at four-digit resolution. Typing coverage differed by locus: A, B, C, DRB1 and DQB1 were typed in roughly 620-630 donors, DQA1 in about 510, DPA1 in 600 to 610, and DPB1 in about 450. Roughly 5 DR-DQ haplotypes were handled as single units for association and clustering, since linkage in the cohort was strong. Among about 400 genotyped donors of the cohort, an average of approximately 240,000 unique TCR beta nucleotide sequences was sequenced per donor, of which about 18% were non-productive.

Libraries were built with the immunoSEQ multiplex PCR assay. A mixture of 60 forward primers for TCR Vbeta segments and 13 reverse primers for TCR Jbeta segments was used in the multiplex PCR. The CDR3 region of rearranged TCR beta genes was amplified from genomic DNA by a multiplex PCR assay. On the Illumina HiSeq System, the amplified TCR beta libraries were sequenced as 87-base-pair reads. In the paper's pipeline: Across the 640 or so repertoires, a later analysis counted tens of millions of unique TCR beta chains, approximately 10 million of which were shared by at least two donors. A nearest-neighbor algorithm error-corrected the raw reads and collapsed the reads into unique sequences, merging closely related sequences to remove PCR and sequencing errors. CDR3 sequences were aligned to IMGT reference sequences to assign V, D and J gene segments. For a sequence to be retained, at least a six-nucleotide match to both a V gene segment and a J gene segment was required. Rearrangements were called productive when the CDR3 lacked stop codons and stayed in frame with V and J; all others were non-productive. CDR3 was defined according to IMGT convention as the region running from the second conserved V-encoded cysteine to the conserved J-encoded phenylalanine. Sequences without an unambiguous match to a single V gene segment were excluded from the earlier analysis of a few hundred of the donors. In an earlier analysis of several hundred of the donors, V segments were called functional above 56.7% productive rearrangements and were called segregating when the between-donor standard deviation exceeded 5%. A statistical classification framework was developed to diagnose cytomegalovirus status using the catalog of TCR beta chain sequences. In a later analysis, V and J genes were assigned by comparing TCR nucleotide sequences against IMGT/GENE-DB human TR gene sequences. A later analysis assigned CDR3 sequences and most-parsimonious VDJ recombination scenarios with the TCRdist pipeline. In a later analysis, every TCR beta chain was defined by the combination of its CDR3 amino acid sequence and its V-gene family, and reads without a unique V-gene family were dropped. To address suspected cross-contamination and a sequencing artifact, a later analysis removed a few hundred highly shared, low-generation-probability nucleotide sequences. A later analysis calculated a clonal expansion index for each public chain from normalized within-repertoire ranks of inferred template counts. In a later analysis, generation probabilities were computed with a VDJ recombination model fitted to out-of-frame rearrangements, and the resulting probabilities were checked against IGoR. Hypergeometric tests were used in a later analysis to score TCR-TCR, TCR-HLA and TCR-CMV co-occurrence, with a repertoire-size bias correction applied to the TCR pairs. A later analysis estimated false discovery rates by permuting HLA or CMV assignments 20 times. In a later analysis, co-occurring TCRs were grouped using DBSCAN, with TCRdist sequence similarity added in when clustering inside HLA-allele-positive subsets. Co-occurrence clustering excluded repertoires with fewer than 30,000 or more than 120,000 public chains, plus five with anomalous nucleotide sharing. What TCRdb holds here is the immuneACCESS table cut down to in-frame rearrangements. Part of the clones is not present; checked against another copy, under half of the missing clones reflect an unresolved V gene, and the others are unexplained. V, J and clone size are taken as reported in that table, and D and trimming were inferred from the DNA itself. The sample profile shows about 140,000 clones; roughly two thirds of them were found once. The ten largest account for roughly 1.3% of the sample.

The germline V gene (reference sequence) yields MNHEY for CDR1 and SMNVEV for CDR2. From the cysteine up to the phenylalanine, the CDR3 has a length of 15 residues. The CDR3 DNA has 45 bases and is translated from base 1. V was cut back by 3 bases and J by 0 bases, leaving a gap of 9 bases between them. The paper's findings and limits, for the study overall: Most TCR sequences were seen in very few donors, while some public TCRs were found in many individuals. In a later analysis, over 15,000 TCR beta sequences were associated with specific HLA alleles at a false discovery rate of 0.05. Cytomegalovirus status was reported to be diagnosed by the classifier with high specificity and sensitivity in both the original and validation cohorts. In an earlier analysis of roughly 500 of the donors, most TCR beta V segments appeared in productive rearrangements about 87% or about 30% of the time, broadly matching IMGT annotations. This cohort had only TCR beta chains sequenced, and the lack of alpha or paired-chain data limited which features could be detected. The presence/absence analyses assumed that sequencing depth was roughly uniform across donors, and that assumption may not be true. Some IMGT-functional V segments, including TRBV6-2 and TRBV6-3, could not be told apart with the 87-base-pair reads, so those segments were excluded. Compared with the approximately 700-donor mean, donors in an Asian-associated ancestry cluster had fewer N-insertions in productive TCRs, according to a later genetic analysis. An association between a missense DCLRE1C variant and V-gene and J-gene trimming of TCR beta chains was found in a later genetic analysis and replicated in an independent cohort. In a later analysis, most CMV-associated TCR beta chains were found to appear HLA-restricted, with HLA associations seemingly driven largely by CMV exposure. A cluster of highly shared sequence variants was judged likely to be a technical artifact of the sequencing pipeline. According to a later analysis, TCR association rates differed among HLA loci, with DRB1 alleles showing the most associated TCRs and HLA-C alleles showing the fewest. A further reported finding was that TCR beta sequences accurately predicted the HLA-A and HLA-B alleles for most subjects in the first cohort. Correlated functional status among segregating V segments might reflect linkage disequilibrium, but an unknown experimental factor could not be ruled out. Because counts were too low, roughly 16 rarely observed V segments, including chromosome 9 orphons, were excluded from the earlier analysis of under 650 of the donors. According to a later analysis, parvovirus B19, influenza, CMV and Epstein-Barr virus appeared linked to several top co-occurrence clusters. In a later analysis, HLA-associated TCR beta chains were found to be more clonally expanded and to have lower generation probabilities than equally common non-associated chains. It was suggested by the authors that the approach could potentially be generalized to other disease states and immunological phenotypes. When HLA alleles, especially DR and DQ, strongly co-occurred, TCR associations were difficult to assign to individual alleles. Because some donors lacked HLA typing at each locus, the association tests relied only on the typed subset. A total of 164 TCR beta chains were listed by the study as associated with cytomegalovirus. In vitro tests confirmed that a few of the cytomegalovirus-associated TCR beta chains recognize cytomegalovirus antigens. Immune exposure information for the cohort was limited to CMV serostatus.

Remarks on this clone: The clone's antigen remains unknown. Per-base qualities were not stored, and no clone one base away is much larger.

The cohort consisted of 650 to 700 healthy bone marrow donors. At the time of sampling, every cohort member was nominally healthy, though immune exposures that went unrecorded were likely present. The donor was CMV seronegative and belonged to the group of 380 or so seronegative cohort members. A peripheral blood sample was provided by each donor, and peripheral blood mononuclear cells were used for TCR beta sequencing. Genomic DNA was extracted from the blood cell samples with the Qiagen DNeasy Blood Extraction Kit. The chain uses TRBV27 and TRBJ1-5; TRBD1 is a possible D gene, resting on 5 matching bases. What was sequenced was PBMCs. This clonotype was obtained from a woman aged 40 to 49 in good health and CMV-seronegative. The CDR3 region: CASSFWGLSNQPQHF. The DNA sequence is as follows: TGTGCCAGCAGTTTTTGGGGACTTAGCAATCAGCCCCAGCATTTT.